A selection of T cell receptor beta chains follows, all from one sample in a study of T cell responses to AZD1222 COVID-19 vaccine. The protocol was immunoSEQ multiplex PCR, while the TCRdb copy is restricted to in-frame clones and leaves out a portion. The sample contains roughly 150,000 clones, 90% of which appear only once. This specimen consisted of peripheral blood, obtained 28 days after the second AZD1222 dose. These receptors originate from an adult who received the AZD1222 COVID-19 vaccine. The CDR3 runs from the conserved cysteine through the conserved F or W. Each record gives: CDR3 protein, V gene, J gene.

cdr3_aa: CASSSTSGGAPEQYF
v_call: TRBV7-9
j_call: TRBJ2-7

cdr3_aa: CASSQDPSSGNTIYF
v_call: TRBV3-1/TRBV3-2
j_call: TRBJ1-3

cdr3_aa: CASSLGREQFF
v_call: TRBV3-1/TRBV3-2
j_call: TRBJ2-1

cdr3_aa: CASSIDQGRAFF
v_call: TRBV19
j_call: TRBJ1-1

cdr3_aa: CASSLRTGTGELFF
v_call: TRBV28
j_call: TRBJ2-2

cdr3_aa: CASSATGLQTANGYTF
v_call: TRBV6-1
j_call: TRBJ1-2

cdr3_aa: CASSLGDGNTIYF
v_call: TRBV12-3/TRBV12-4
j_call: TRBJ1-3

cdr3_aa: CASSGLAGDYEQYF
v_call: TRBV19
j_call: TRBJ2-7

cdr3_aa: CASSLPGTFDGNEQFF
v_call: TRBV5-1
j_call: TRBJ2-1

cdr3_aa: CASSFQGGNIQYF
v_call: TRBV5-5
j_call: TRBJ2-4

cdr3_aa: CASSLATSGGTEQFF
v_call: TRBV5-1
j_call: TRBJ2-1

cdr3_aa: CASSRVNTEAFF
v_call: TRBV7-9
j_call: TRBJ1-1

cdr3_aa: CASSGGLFEAFF
v_call: TRBV27
j_call: TRBJ1-1

cdr3_aa: CASSLPSDRGPQETQYF
v_call: TRBV28
j_call: TRBJ2-5

cdr3_aa: CASSSTSGGRGNTIYF
v_call: TRBV5-1
j_call: TRBJ1-3

cdr3_aa: CASSLSGPRAGTDTQYF
v_call: TRBV7-3
j_call: TRBJ2-3

cdr3_aa: CASSRGTSLSTDTQYF
v_call: TRBV19
j_call: TRBJ2-3

cdr3_aa: CAWSGVQGFGNTIYF
v_call: TRBV30
j_call: TRBJ1-3